The clone carrying this T cell receptor beta chain was counted ten times or more. The antigen remains undetermined. Time point denoted: sample taken at primary tumor resection. The donors were 72 patients with non-small cell lung cancer that was early-stage and untreated. Extraction of whole RNA from tumor, nontumor lung or frozen PBMC preceded unsorted sequencing. A single record per CDR3 protein comes from TCRdb applying MiXCR to the 5' RACE reads. The sample has about 20,000 distinct CDR3 sequences; approximately 8.3% are singletons. Germline CDR1 DFQATT, CDR2 SNEGSKA (reference sequence). The CDR3 extends over 12 amino acids. V was cut by 6 bases and J by 5 bases, with 13 bases left in between. The data originate from a study of spatial heterogeneity in lung cancer. Study-level points and caveats: Mutation counts in tumors were tracked by counts of expanded intratumoral alpha and beta TCRs. The study estimated roughly 7% alpha and about 12% beta chain coverage of tumor T cells. The counts of expanded TCRs, ubiquitous and regional, tracked ubiquitous and regional nonsynonymous mutations, respectively.

V usage is TRBV20-1 and J usage is TRBJ1-1; D may be TRBD1 (5 bases). The material was lung tumor tissue, obtained at surgery. The sequence was collected from a male donor with early-stage non-small cell lung cancer. CDR3 DNA: TGCAGTGCCCATAAGCAGGGTACTGAAGCTTTCTTT. As protein: CSAHKQGTEAFF.